This TCR beta chain was retrieved from a study of CD8 T cells in Susac syndrome. The wider study: Patients with Susac syndrome, at blood draw, were therapy-naive, on corticosteroids, or on intravenous immunoglobulin alone. Study results and limitations: As the study acknowledged, the number of individuals in its TCR sequencing and HLA analysis was relatively small.

This CDR3 is 16 amino acids long. Germline CDR1 and CDR2: MNHEY and SVGEGT. V was trimmed by 3 bases and J by 6 bases, leaving 19 bases between them. Reverse transcription of roughly 0.45 to 1 ug RNA was performed with random hexamers. The immunoSEQ assay covered 54 Vbeta and 13 Jbeta segments for CDR3. From the immunoSEQ multiplex PCR reads, TCRdb called clonotypes with MiXCR, one entry per CDR3 protein. The sample lists tens of thousands of distinct CDR3 sequences, more than 85% occurring once. Turning to this clonotype: What it binds is not known.

Material: CD8+ T cells from PBMCs. This chain connects TRBV6-2 or TRBV6-3 to TRBJ2-3; tentatively, D is TRBD1 or TRBD2 (5 bases each). The source is a human donor with Susac syndrome. The CDR3 is CASSYILGDAKDTQYF. CDR3 DNA sequence: TGTGCCAGCAGTTATATTTTAGGGGACGCCAAGGATACGCAGTATTTT.